This T cell receptor (beta chain) emerged from a study of OX40 agonist ivuxolimab in advanced cancers. Measured with immunoSEQ multiplex PCR; TCRdb has only the in-frame clones, and not every one. The table records roughly 80,000 clones, about 89% of them present only once. The CDR3 consists of 17 residues. The V gene end was trimmed by 4 bases and the J gene end by 2 bases; junction bases not matched to a gene: 6. Germline CDR1 and CDR2: SGHDN and FVKESK. The V and J genes are TRBV14 and TRBJ2-3, with 13 bases aligning to TRBD2. The clonotype was recovered from an adult with an advanced solid tumor such as melanoma, head and neck, liver or kidney cancer. Sequencing was performed on CD4+ or CD8+ T cells sorted from blood, taken in a trial of the OX40 agonist ivuxolimab. DNA for the CDR3: TGTGCCAGCAGCCGAGGACTAGCGGGAGCGCCCACAGATACGCAGTATTTT. It is translated as CASSRGLAGAPTDTQYF.